This T cell receptor (beta chain) is from a study of blood T cell repertoires in COVID-19 (dated by TCRdb to 2019 to 2021). With regard to the full study: Samples covering the acute and convalescent phases of COVID-19 were provided by collaborators in the United States, Italy and Spain. The sample metadata nearly always contained a de-identified subject ID, COVID-19 status, age in years and sex. Samples were obtained from the ongoing ImmuneRACE study (first 160 participants) and from 950 to 1,500 subjects provided by 6 global collaborators. Where available, HLA class I and class II types were taken from metadata supplied by the sample provider and were not determined by assay-based typing. The repertoires were released in a freely available public database meant as a resource for research on the immune response to SARS-CoV-2. Subjects who had been exposed to COVID-19, were actively infected with it, or had recovered from it provided the deeply sampled blood TCRbeta repertoires that made up the dataset. The material from the prospective study consisted of cDNA or gDNA derived from T cells, B-cell-depleted T cells, or PBMCs. Overall study outcomes, separate from this receptor: Clinical and demographic metadata were provided uncurated, with the amount varying by source and participant.

As concerns this clone: The antigen it recognizes is unknown. Base qualities were left out, and no much larger clone turns up one base away.

The CDR3 goes from the cysteine to the phenylalanine over 13 residues. Only CDR3 DNA is held: 39 bases, read in frame from base 1. Looking up the germline V gene (reference sequence) yields CDR1 MNHEY and CDR2 SMNVEV. For this chain, trimming is 4 bases at the V end and 6 bases at the J end, and the number of junction bases without a gene match is 4. Collaborating institutions collected whole blood in K2EDTA tubes following their own protocols. For TCRbeta analysis, collaborators shipped samples in one of three forms: frozen whole blood, isolated PBMCs, or DNA extracted from either of those sample types. The immunoSEQ Assay, a bias-controlled multiplex PCR, was used to amplify TCRbeta CDR3 regions from genomic DNA. Turning to the authors' computational methods: The number of nucleated cells in each sample was estimated from the amplification of reference gene primers within the assay. Sequence reads were collapsed and filtered to measure the absolute abundance of every unique TCRbeta CDR3 rearrangement. For each sample, productive Simpson clonality was calculated as the square root of Simpson's diversity index over productive rearrangements. The source is immuneACCESS, and TCRdb retained only in-frame sequences with V and J called. Part of the clones is not carried over; for the studies checked, unresolved V genes explain less than half of this, and the remainder is unexplained. V, J and clone size are taken as reported in that table, and D and trimming were inferred from the DNA itself. Across this sample there are 95,000 to 110,000 clones, with roughly nine tenths seen only once. The ten largest clones take up more than 15% of the sample.

The clonotype was recovered from a woman of 80 years or more in a cohort sampled during active COVID-19. The material sequenced was peripheral blood. The rearranged segments are TRBV27 and TRBJ2-7, and TRBD2 matches 9 of the central bases. The nucleotide sequence is TGTGCCAGCAGTTCCGGCGGGAGGGCCGAGCAGTACTTC. Its coded protein is CASSSGGRAEQYF.